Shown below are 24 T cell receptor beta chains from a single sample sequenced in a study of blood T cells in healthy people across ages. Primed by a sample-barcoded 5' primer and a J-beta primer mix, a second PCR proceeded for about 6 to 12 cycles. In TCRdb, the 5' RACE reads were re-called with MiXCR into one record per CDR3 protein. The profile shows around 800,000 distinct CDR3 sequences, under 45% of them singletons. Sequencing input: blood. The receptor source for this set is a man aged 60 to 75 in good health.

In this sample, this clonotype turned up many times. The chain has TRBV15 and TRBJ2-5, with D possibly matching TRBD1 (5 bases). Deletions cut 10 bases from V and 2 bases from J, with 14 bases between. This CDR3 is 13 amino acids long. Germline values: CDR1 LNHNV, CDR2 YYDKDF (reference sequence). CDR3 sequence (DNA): TGTGCCAGTCGGATAGGGGTACAAGAGACCCAGTACTTC. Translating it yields CASRIGVQETQYF. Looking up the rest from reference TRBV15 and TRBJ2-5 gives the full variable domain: DAMVIQNPRYQVTQFGKPVTLSCSQTLNHNVMYWYQQKSSQAPKLLFHYYDKDFNNEADTPDNFQSRRPNTSFCFLDIRSPGLGDTAMYLCASRIGVQETQYFGPGTRLLVL.

Written as DNA, the CDR3 is TGTGCCAGCAGCCGTCGGGAGCACACCGGGGAGCTGTTTTTT. Its protein product is CASSRREHTGELFF. The chain joins TRBV5-6 to TRBJ2-2, with a weak D call TRBD2 (6 bases). Per the germline V gene, CDR1 is SGHDT and CDR2 is YYEEEE. CDR3 length: 14 amino acids. V shed 4 bases and J shed 3 bases, with 10 bases lying between them. Supplemented by reference TRBV5-6 and TRBJ2-2, the full variable domain reads DAGVTQSPTHLIKTRGQQVTLRCSPKSGHDTVSWYQQALGQGPQFIFQYYEEEERQRGNFPDRFSGHQFPNYSSELNVNALLLGDSALYLCASSRREHTGELFFGEGSRLTVL.

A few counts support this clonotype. CDR3 nucleotides: TGTGCCATCAGTGCCACGGGGGCTAGCACAGATACGCAGTATTTT. It yields the protein CAISATGASTDTQYF. The chain is built from TRBV10-3 and TRBJ2-3; either TRBD1 or TRBD2 may supply D (6 bases each). The germline CDR1 and CDR2 sequences are ENHRY and SYGVKD. V dropped 4 bases and J dropped 0 bases, with 11 bases sitting between them. There are 15 residues in the CDR3.

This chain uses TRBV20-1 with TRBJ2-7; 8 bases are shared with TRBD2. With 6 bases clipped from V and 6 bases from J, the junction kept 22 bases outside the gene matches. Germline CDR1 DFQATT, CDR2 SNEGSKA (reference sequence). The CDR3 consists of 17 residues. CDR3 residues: CSAQGGGLTGGRLEQYF. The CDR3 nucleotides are TGCAGTGCCCAAGGTGGGGGTTTAACGGGGGGGCGTCTCGAGCAGTACTTC.

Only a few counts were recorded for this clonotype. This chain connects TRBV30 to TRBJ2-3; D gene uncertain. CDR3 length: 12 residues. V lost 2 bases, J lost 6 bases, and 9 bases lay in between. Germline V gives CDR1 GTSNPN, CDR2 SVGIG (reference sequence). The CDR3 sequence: CAWSWESDTQYF. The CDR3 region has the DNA TGTGCCTGGAGTTGGGAATCGGATACGCAGTATTTT.

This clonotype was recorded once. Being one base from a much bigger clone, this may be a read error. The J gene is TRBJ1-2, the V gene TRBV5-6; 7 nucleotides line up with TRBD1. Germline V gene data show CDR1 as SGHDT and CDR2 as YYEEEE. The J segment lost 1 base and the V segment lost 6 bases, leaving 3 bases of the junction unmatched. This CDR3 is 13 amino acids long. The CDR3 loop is CASTWDSNYGYTF. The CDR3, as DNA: TGTGCCAGCACCTGGGACAGTAACTATGGCTACACCTTC. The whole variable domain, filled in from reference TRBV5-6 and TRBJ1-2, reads DAGVTQSPTHLIKTRGQQVTLRCSPKSGHDTVSWYQQALGQGPQFIFQYYEEEERQRGNFPDRFSGHQFPNYSSELNVNALLLGDSALYLCASTWDSNYGYTFGSGTRLTVV.

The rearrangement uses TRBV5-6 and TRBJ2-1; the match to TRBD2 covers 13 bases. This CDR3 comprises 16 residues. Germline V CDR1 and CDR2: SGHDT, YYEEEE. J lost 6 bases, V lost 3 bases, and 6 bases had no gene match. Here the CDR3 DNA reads TGTGCCAGCAGCTGGCCGGGACTAGCGGGGACCAATGAGCAGTTCTTC. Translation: CASSWPGLAGTNEQFF.

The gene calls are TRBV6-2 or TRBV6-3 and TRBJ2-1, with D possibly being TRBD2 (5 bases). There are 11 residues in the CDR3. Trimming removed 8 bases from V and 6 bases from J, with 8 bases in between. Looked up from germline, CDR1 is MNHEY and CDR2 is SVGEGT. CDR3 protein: CASGSPNEQFF. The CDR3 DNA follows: TGTGCCAGCGGGAGCCCCAATGAGCAGTTCTTC.

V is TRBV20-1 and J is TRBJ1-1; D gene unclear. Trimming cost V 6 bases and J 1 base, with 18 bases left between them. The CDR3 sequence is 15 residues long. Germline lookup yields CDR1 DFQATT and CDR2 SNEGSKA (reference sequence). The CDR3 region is CSAHYAGNSNTEAFF. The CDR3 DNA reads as TGCAGTGCACATTATGCGGGGAATTCGAACACTGAAGCTTTCTTT.

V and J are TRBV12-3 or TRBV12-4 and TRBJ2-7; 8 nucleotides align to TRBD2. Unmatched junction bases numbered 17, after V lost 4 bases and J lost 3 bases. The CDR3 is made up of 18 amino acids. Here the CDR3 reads CASSSGRGGLGRIYEQYF. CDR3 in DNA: TGTGCCAGCAGTTCGGGCCGGGGGGGATTGGGCAGGATCTACGAGCAGTACTTC.

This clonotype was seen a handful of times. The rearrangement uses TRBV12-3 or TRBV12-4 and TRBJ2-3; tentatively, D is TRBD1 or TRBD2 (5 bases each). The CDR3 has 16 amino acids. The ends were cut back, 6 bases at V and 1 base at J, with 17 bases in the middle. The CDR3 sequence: CASSPPVEGRTDTQYF. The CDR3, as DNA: TGTGCCAGCAGCCCACCCGTAGAGGGGCGCACAGATACGCAGTATTTT.

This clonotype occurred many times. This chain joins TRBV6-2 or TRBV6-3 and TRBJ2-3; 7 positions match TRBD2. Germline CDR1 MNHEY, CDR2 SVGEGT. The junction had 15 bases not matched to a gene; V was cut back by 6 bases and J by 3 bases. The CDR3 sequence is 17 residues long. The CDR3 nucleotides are TGTGCCAGCAGCCACACGGATTTTGGCGGGGGTACAGATACGCAGTATTTT. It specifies CASSHTDFGGGTDTQYF.

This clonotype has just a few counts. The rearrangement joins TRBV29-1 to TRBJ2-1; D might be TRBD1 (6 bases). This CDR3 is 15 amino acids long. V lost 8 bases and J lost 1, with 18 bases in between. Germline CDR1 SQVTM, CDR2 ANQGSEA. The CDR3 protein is CSTQDRLLSYNEQFF. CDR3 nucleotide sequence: TGCAGCACCCAAGACAGGCTACTTTCCTACAATGAGCAGTTCTTC.

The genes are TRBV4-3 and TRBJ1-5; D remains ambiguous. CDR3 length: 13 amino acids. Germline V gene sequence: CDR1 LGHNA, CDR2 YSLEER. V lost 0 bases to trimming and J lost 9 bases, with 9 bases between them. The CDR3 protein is CASSQDRKLPQHF. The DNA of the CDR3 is TGCGCCAGCAGCCAAGATCGGAAGTTGCCCCAGCATTTT.

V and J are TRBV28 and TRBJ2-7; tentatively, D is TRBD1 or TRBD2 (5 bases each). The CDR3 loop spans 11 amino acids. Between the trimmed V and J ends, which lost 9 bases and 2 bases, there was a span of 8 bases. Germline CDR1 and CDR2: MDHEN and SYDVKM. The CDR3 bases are TGTGCCAGTGGGGGTGCCTACGAGCAGTACTTC. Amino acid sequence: CASGGAYEQYF.

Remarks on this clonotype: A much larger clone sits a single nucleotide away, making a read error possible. CDR3 in amino acids: CSVEMAGPYNEQFF. The CDR3 DNA is TGCAGCGTTGAAATGGCAGGCCCCTACAATGAGCAGTTCTTC. The J gene is TRBJ2-1, the V gene TRBV29-1; D unclear. V gave up 2 bases and J gave up 2 bases, with 10 bases separating them. Germline values: CDR1 SQVTM, CDR2 ANQGSEA. The length of the CDR3 is 14 residues.

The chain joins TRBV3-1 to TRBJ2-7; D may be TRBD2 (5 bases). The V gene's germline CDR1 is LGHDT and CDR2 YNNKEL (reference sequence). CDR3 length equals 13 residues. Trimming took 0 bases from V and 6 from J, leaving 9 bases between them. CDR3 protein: CASSQDLAAEQYF. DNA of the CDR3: TGTGCCAGCAGCCAAGATCTAGCAGCCGAGCAGTACTTC.

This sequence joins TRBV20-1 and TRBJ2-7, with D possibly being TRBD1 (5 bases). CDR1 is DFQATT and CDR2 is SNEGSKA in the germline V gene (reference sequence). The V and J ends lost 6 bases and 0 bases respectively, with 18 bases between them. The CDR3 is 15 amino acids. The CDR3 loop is CSARSMFRASYEQYF. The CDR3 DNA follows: TGCAGTGCGCGCTCAATGTTCAGGGCCTCCTACGAGCAGTACTTC.

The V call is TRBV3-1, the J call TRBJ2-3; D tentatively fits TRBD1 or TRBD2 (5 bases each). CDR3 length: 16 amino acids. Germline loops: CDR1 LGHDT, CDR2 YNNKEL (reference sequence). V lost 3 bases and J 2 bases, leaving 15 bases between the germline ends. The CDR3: CASSHDSGRTTDTQYF. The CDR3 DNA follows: TGTGCCAGCAGCCATGATTCGGGACGGACCACAGATACGCAGTATTTT.

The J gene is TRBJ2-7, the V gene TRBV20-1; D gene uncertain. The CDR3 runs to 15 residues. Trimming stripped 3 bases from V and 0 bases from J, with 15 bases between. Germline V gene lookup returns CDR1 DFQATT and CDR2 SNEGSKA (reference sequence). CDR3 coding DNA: TGCAGTGCTAGTGCCCCGTTTGGCAGCTCCTACGAGCAGTACTTC. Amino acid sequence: CSASAPFGSSYEQYF.

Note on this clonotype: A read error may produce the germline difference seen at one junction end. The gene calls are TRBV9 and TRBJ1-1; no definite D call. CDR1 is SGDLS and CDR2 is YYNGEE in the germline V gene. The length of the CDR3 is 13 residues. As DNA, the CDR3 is TGTGCCAGCAGCGTAGTATCGAACAGTGAAGCTTTCTTT. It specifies CASSVVSNSEAFF. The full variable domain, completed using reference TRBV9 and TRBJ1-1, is DSGVTQTPKHLITATGQRVTLRCSPRSGDLSVYWYQQSLDQGLQFLIQYYNGEERAKGNILERFSAQQFPDLHSELNLSSLELGDSALYFCASSVVSNSEAFFGQGTRLTVV.

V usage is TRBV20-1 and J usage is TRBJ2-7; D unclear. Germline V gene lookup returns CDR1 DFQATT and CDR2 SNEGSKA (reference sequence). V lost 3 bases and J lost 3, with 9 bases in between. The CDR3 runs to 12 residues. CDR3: CSASLQHYEQYF. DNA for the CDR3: TGCAGTGCTAGTCTTCAGCACTACGAGCAGTACTTC.

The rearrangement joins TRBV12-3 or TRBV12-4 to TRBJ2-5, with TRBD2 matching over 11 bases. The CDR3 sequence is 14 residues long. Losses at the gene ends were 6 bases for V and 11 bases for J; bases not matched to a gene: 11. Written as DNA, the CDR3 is TGTGCCAGCAGAGCTAGCGGGGGGTATAATGAGCAGTACTTC. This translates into CASRASGGYNEQYF.

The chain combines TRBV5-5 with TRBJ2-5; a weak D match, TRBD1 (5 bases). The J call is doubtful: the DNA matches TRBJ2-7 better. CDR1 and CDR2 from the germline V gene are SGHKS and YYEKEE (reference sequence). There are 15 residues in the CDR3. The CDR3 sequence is CASSLAQGVGYEQYF. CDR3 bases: TGTGCCAGCAGCTTGGCCCAGGGTGTTGGCTACGAGCAGTACTTC.